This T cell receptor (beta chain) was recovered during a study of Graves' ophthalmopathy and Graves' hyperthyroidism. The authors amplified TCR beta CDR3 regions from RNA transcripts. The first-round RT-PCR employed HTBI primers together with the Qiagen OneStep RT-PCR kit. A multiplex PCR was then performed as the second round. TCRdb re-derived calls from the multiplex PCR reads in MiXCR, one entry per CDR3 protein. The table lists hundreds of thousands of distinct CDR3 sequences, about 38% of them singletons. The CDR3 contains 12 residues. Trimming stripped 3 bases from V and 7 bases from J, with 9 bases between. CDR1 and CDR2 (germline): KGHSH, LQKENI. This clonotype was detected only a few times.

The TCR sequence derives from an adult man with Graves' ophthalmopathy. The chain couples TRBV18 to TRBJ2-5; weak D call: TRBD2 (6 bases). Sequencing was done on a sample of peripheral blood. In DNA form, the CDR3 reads TGTGCCAGCTCACCGGAGGAGGGGACCCAGTACTTC. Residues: CASSPEEGTQYF.